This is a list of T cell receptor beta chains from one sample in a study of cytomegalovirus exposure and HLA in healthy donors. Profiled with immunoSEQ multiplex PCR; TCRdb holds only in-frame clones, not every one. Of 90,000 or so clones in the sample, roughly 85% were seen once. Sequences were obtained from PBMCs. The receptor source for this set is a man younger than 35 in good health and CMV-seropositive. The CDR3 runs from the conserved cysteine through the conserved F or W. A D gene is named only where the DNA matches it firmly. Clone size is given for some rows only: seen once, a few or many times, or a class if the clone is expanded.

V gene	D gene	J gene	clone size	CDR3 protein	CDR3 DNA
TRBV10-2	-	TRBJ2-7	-	CASSDRYRSEQYF	TGCGCCAGCAGTGACCGGTATCGTAGCGAGCAGTACTTC
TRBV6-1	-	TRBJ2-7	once	CASSVEDSSSYEQYF	TGTGCCAGCAGTGTCGAGGACTCCAGCTCCTACGAGCAGTACTTC
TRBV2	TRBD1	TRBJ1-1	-	CATHRGEVTEAFF	TGTGCCACCCACAGGGGCGAAGTCACTGAAGCTTTCTTT
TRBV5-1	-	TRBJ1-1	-	CASSLGANTEAFF	TGCGCCAGCAGCTTGGGCGCGAACACTGAAGCTTTCTTT
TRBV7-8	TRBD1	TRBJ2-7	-	CASSTGQGYNQYF	TGTGCCAGCAGCACCGGACAGGGCTACAACCAGTACTTC
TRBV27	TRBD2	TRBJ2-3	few	CASSFGAGGRTDTQYF	TGTGCCAGCAGTTTCGGGGCGGGAGGGCGCACAGATACGCAGTATTTT
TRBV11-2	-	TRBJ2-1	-	CASSLAGYEQFF	TGTGCCAGCAGCTTAGCAGGGTATGAGCAGTTCTTC
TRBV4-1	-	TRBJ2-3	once	CASSVGSRSTDTQYF	TGCGCCAGCAGCGTTGGGAGTAGAAGCACAGATACGCAGTATTTT
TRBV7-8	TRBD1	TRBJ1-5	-	CASSKRDRGEYSNQPQHF	TGTGCCAGCAGCAAACGGGACAGGGGCGAATATAGCAATCAGCCCCAGCATTTT
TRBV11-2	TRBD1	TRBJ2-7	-	CASSPWDRVSYEQYF	TGTGCCAGCAGCCCCTGGGACAGGGTCTCCTACGAGCAGTACTTC
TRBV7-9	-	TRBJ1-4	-	CASSLASGYSANEKLFF	TGTGCCAGCAGCTTAGCGTCGGGGTACTCCGCTAATGAAAAACTGTTTTTT
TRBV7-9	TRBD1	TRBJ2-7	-	CASSSLRSGTGGNEQYF	TGTGCCAGCAGCTCCCTAAGATCCGGGACAGGGGGCAACGAGCAGTACTTC
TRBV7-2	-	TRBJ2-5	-	CASSFSLTSKETQYF	TGTGCCAGCAGCTTTAGCCTAACTTCCAAAGAGACCCAGTACTTC
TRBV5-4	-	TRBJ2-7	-	CASSPGVGKSNEQYF	TGTGCCAGCAGCCCGGGAGTTGGGAAAAGTAACGAGCAGTACTTC
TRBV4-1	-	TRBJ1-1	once	CASSQEDGRANTEAFF	TGCGCCAGCAGCCAAGAAGATGGCAGGGCGAACACTGAAGCTTTCTTT
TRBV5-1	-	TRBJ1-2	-	CASSPQPTNYGYTF	TGCGCCAGCAGCCCACAGCCCACTAACTATGGCTACACCTTC
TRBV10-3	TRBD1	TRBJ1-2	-	CAIRDRGGGYTF	TGTGCCATCAGGGACAGGGGAGGTGGCTACACCTTC
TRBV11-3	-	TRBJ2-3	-	CASGAPDTQYF	TGTGCCAGCGGAGCCCCAGATACGCAGTATTTT
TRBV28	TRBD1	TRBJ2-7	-	CASSRAGGTSSYEQYF	TGTGCCAGCAGTAGGGCAGGGGGCACAAGTTCCTACGAGCAGTACTTC
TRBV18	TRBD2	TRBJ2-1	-	CASSPIMPSGERGNEQFF	TGTGCCAGCTCACCAATTATGCCTAGCGGAGAGAGAGGCAATGAGCAGTTCTTC
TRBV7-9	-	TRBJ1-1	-	CASTPLATGVPFF	TGTGCCAGCACCCCGCTTGCGACGGGAGTACCTTTCTTT
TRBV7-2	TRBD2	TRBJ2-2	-	CASSLAGLAGTNTGELFF	TGTGCCAGCAGCTTAGCGGGACTAGCGGGAACAAACACCGGGGAGCTGTTTTTT
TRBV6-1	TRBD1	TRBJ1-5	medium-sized	CASSEEAAGGQPQHF	TGTGCCAGCAGTGAAGAAGCGGCAGGGGGTCAGCCCCAGCATTTT
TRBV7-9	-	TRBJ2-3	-	CASSLYSGGDTQYF	TGTGCCAGCAGCTTGTATAGCGGTGGAGATACGCAGTATTTT
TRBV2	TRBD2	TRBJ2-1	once	CASSGASGAYNEQFF	TGTGCCAGCAGTGGGGCTAGCGGAGCCTACAATGAGCAGTTCTTC
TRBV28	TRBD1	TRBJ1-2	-	CASRQGAHGYGYTF	TGTGCCAGCAGACAGGGGGCGCATGGCTATGGCTACACCTTC
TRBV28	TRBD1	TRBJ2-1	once	CASSVSGTAYNEQFF	TGTGCCAGCAGCGTTTCCGGGACAGCTTACAATGAGCAGTTCTTC
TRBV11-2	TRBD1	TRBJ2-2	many	CASSLDRTGNTGELFF	TGTGCCAGCAGCTTAGATCGGACAGGGAACACCGGGGAGCTGTTTTTT
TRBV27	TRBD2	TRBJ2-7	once	CASSLPGLAIHEQYF	TGTGCCAGCAGTTTACCGGGACTAGCGATCCACGAGCAGTACTTC
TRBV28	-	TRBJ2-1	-	CASRGPWANSYNEQFF	TGTGCCAGCAGGGGCCCCTGGGCGAACTCCTACAATGAGCAGTTCTTC
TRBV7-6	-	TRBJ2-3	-	CASSSGLEVRDTQYF	TGTGCCAGCAGCTCGGGACTGGAGGTCAGAGATACGCAGTATTTT
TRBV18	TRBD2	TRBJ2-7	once	CASSATSGIGEQYF	TGTGCCAGCTCAGCGACTAGCGGGATAGGCGAGCAGTACTTC
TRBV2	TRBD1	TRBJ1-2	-	CASQPEGGNYGYTF	TGTGCCAGTCAACCTGAAGGGGGCAACTATGGCTACACCTTC
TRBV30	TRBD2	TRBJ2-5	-	CAWSRTGLAGGETQYF	TGTGCCTGGAGCCGCACAGGGCTAGCGGGGGGAGAGACCCAGTACTTC
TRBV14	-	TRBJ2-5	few	CASSQGQLETQYF	TGTGCCAGCAGCCAAGGACAGCTAGAGACCCAGTACTTC
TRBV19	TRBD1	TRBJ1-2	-	CASSNDRGPYGYTF	TGTGCCAGTAGTAACGACAGGGGGCCCTATGGCTACACCTTC
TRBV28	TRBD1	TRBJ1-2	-	CASRGIRDRGLRDGYTF	TGTGCCAGCAGGGGTATCCGGGACAGGGGGCTTAGGGATGGCTACACCTTC
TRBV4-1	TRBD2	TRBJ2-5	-	CASSPQGAGLAGIFQETQYF	TGCGCCAGCAGCCCACAGGGGGCCGGACTAGCGGGAATTTTTCAAGAGACCCAGTACTTC
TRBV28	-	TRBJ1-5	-	CASIAAGAWPQHF	TGTGCCAGCATAGCGGCAGGTGCATGGCCCCAGCATTTT
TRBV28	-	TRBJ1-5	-	CASTHPWGHSQPQHF	TGTGCCAGCACTCACCCCTGGGGGCACAGTCAGCCCCAGCATTTT
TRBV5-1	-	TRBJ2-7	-	CASSPGDTYEQYF	TGCGCCAGCAGCCCCGGGGACACCTACGAGCAGTACTTC
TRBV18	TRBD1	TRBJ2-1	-	CASSPPGQYNEQFF	TGTGCCAGCTCACCACCGGGACAGTACAATGAGCAGTTCTTC
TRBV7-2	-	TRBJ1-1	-	CASSLGQMNTEAFF	TGTGCCAGCAGCTTAGGGCAGATGAACACTGAAGCTTTCTTT
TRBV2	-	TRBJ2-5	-	CASSEDRTQETQYF	TGTGCCAGCAGTGAGGACAGAACACAAGAGACCCAGTACTTC
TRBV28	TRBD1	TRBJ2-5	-	CASSGDRDRQETQYF	TGTGCCAGCAGTGGGGACAGGGACAGACAAGAGACCCAGTACTTC
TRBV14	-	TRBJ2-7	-	CASSPFSGPEDEQYF	TGTGCCAGCAGCCCATTTAGCGGCCCTGAGGACGAGCAGTACTTC
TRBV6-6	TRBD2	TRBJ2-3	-	CASSYGAGSSTDTQYF	TGTGCCAGCAGTTACGGAGCGGGGTCGAGCACAGATACGCAGTATTTT
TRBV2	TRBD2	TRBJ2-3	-	CATRRGEDTQYF	TGTGCCACTCGGCGGGGGGAGGATACGCAGTATTTT